The 17 T cell receptor beta chains presented below share a single source sample, sequenced in a study of regulatory T cells in long-lasting Graves disease. Investigators prepared the TCR beta libraries by applying iRepertoire HTBI primers and Arm-PCR of CDR3 regions. TCRdb independently ran MiXCR on the multiplex PCR reads; one entry per CDR3 protein. The sample contains over 500,000 distinct CDR3 sequences, under 20% of which appear only once. The time point: newly diagnosed GD, antithyroid drugs for less than 3 months. PBMCs provided the RNA from which the TCR library was made. The sample was also linked to a second study, of T cells in Graves' hyperthyroidism and ophthalmopathy.

Sequences were derived from peripheral blood mononuclear cells (PBMCs), sampled at new diagnosis, from a patient treated with antithyroid drugs. The source of these receptors is a woman aged 25 to 39 with Graves disease.

This clonotype was seen a few times. The chain uses TRBV24-1 and TRBJ2-1, with D maybe TRBD2 (6 bases). Germline lookup yields CDR1 KGHDR and CDR2 SFDVKD. CDR3 size: 13 residues. Trimming cost V 9 bases and J 2 bases, with 10 bases left between them. CDR3 loop: CATATSAYNEQFF. In DNA, the CDR3 is TGTGCCACCGCGACTAGTGCCTACAATGAGCAGTTCTTC.

The chain couples TRBV19 to TRBJ1-5, with D possibly being TRBD1 (6 bases). V was cut by 2 bases and J by 4 bases, with 9 bases left in between. The length of the CDR3 is 14 residues. The V gene's germline CDR1 is LNHDA and CDR2 SQIVND (reference sequence). CDR3 DNA: TGTGCCAGTAGTATAACAGGGTTGAATCAGCCCCAGCATTTT. Translated, it gives CASSITGLNQPQHF.

This clonotype has ten or more counts. V and J are TRBV7-2 and TRBJ2-6; the match to TRBD1 covers 12 bases. The CDR3 spans 18 residues. After removal of 2 bases from V and 2 bases from J, the junction contained 4 bases not matched to a gene. Germline CDR1 SGHTA, CDR2 FQGNSA. CDR3 DNA sequence: TGTGCCAGCAGCTTATTGGGACAGGGGGCAACTGGGGCCAACGTCCTGACTTTC. Translated: CASSLLGQGATGANVLTF.

This clonotype was seen ten or more times. The V and J genes are TRBV28 and TRBJ1-2, with 9 bases aligning to TRBD1. Germline loops: CDR1 MDHEN, CDR2 SYDVKM. This CDR3 region has 16 residues. V lost 6 bases to trimming and J lost 8 bases; unmatched junction nucleotides: 16. CDR3 nucleotide sequence: TGTGCCAGCAGAACCTCGTCCGGGACAGGGAAAGGCGGCTACACCTTC. Translated: CASRTSSGTGKGGYTF.

This clonotype was counted ten times or more. The chain is built from TRBV9 and TRBJ1-5; possible D gene TRBD1, 6 bases. Between the trimmed V and J ends, which lost 0 bases and 6 bases, there was a span of 13 bases. The CDR3 spans 15 residues. The V gene's germline CDR1 is SGDLS and CDR2 YYNGEE. The CDR3 spells CASSVEAGAGQPQHF. In nucleotides, the CDR3 is TGTGCCAGCAGCGTAGAGGCAGGGGCAGGTCAGCCCCAGCATTTT.

This clonotype was observed many times. This chain joins TRBV28 and TRBJ2-3; tentatively, D is TRBD2 (5 bases). The germline gives CDR1 MDHEN, CDR2 SYDVKM. The CDR3 contains 14 residues. Trimming pared 3 bases from V and 2 bases from J, leaving 9 bases between. The CDR3, as DNA: TGTGCCAGCAGTTTTGGAGGACCCACAGATACGCAGTATTTT. The encoded protein is CASSFGGPTDTQYF.

With regard to this clonotype: One junction end disagrees with the germline gene, perhaps due to a read error. The chain is built from TRBV5-1 and TRBJ1-1; D remains ambiguous. The CDR3 sequence is 13 residues long. Looked up from germline, CDR1 is SGHRS and CDR2 is YFSETQ. The CDR3 nucleotides read TGCGCCGGCAGCTTGGTCCCAGAGGCTGGAGCTTTCTTT. Translating it yields CAGSLVPEAGAFF.

The sample holds many counts of this clonotype. CDR3 coding DNA: TGTGCCAGCAGTTTACTGTCGTGGGGTTACGAGCAGTACTTC. It translates to CASSLLSWGYEQYF. The chain couples TRBV28 to TRBJ2-7; no firm D call. Per the germline V gene, CDR1 is MDHEN and CDR2 is SYDVKM. The V end was cut by 2 bases, the J end by 4 bases, with 12 bases between. The CDR3 has 14 amino acids.

CDR3 coding DNA: TGTGCCAGCAGCTCGTGGACAGGGCCCTACGAGCAGTACTTC. This sequence encodes CASSSWTGPYEQYF. The J gene is TRBJ2-7, the V gene TRBV7-3; 8 bases line up with TRBD1. The CDR3 loop spans 14 amino acids. V lost 4 bases and J lost 2; bases outside the gene matches: 4. Germline-derived CDR1 and CDR2 are SGHTA and FQGTGA.

This clonotype was picked up many times. The V call is TRBV10-3, the J call TRBJ2-7; a possible D gene is TRBD2 (5 bases). CDR1 ENHRY and CDR2 SYGVKD come from the germline V gene. Between the trimmed V and J ends, which lost 2 bases and 6 bases, there was a span of 17 bases. The CDR3 runs 15 residues. The CDR3 sequence: CAISEGLSRWVEQYF. In nucleotides, the CDR3 is TGTGCCATCAGTGAGGGACTTTCAAGGTGGGTCGAGCAGTACTTC.

This clonotype was detected many times. This sequence joins TRBV29-1 and TRBJ1-2; D is ambiguous. This CDR3 has 13 residues. V gave up 7 bases and J gave up 9 bases, with 21 bases separating them. In germline, CDR1 is SQVTM, CDR2 ANQGSEA. The CDR3, as DNA: TGCAGCGCGGCGCCCTTGTCGGCTACTAGCTACACCTTC. Its protein product is CSAAPLSATSYTF.

Ten or more counts support this clonotype. The rearrangement links TRBV11-2 to TRBJ2-5; 14 bases are shared with TRBD2. The CDR3 contains 19 residues. Germline V lookup: CDR1 SGHAT, CDR2 FQNNGV. Germline trimming cut 2 bases from V and 4 bases from J; bases unmatched to any gene: 12. The CDR3 bases are TGTGCCAGCAGCTTAACCGGGACTAGCGGGAGAAGCGGGAGAGAGACCCAGTACTTC. It specifies CASSLTGTSGRSGRETQYF.

Comments on this clonotype: The germline gene is not matched at one end of the junction; a read error may be the cause. The rearrangement uses TRBV5-1 and TRBJ1-3; the D is unclear. The CDR3 spans 14 residues. The germline V gene has CDR1 SGHRS and CDR2 YFSETQ. As DNA, the CDR3 is TGTGCCAGCAGCTTGGATTTGGCTGGAAACACCATATATTTT. It translates to CASSLDLAGNTIYF.

This clonotype has a handful of counts. Being one base from a much bigger clone, this may be a read error. This chain links TRBV28 with TRBJ2-3; 8 nucleotides line up with TRBD2. Trimming cost V 7 bases and J 4 bases; bases outside gene matches: 10. Germline loops: CDR1 MDHEN, CDR2 SYDVKM. The CDR3 runs to 15 residues. The CDR3 is CASNLGGLVSDTQYF. As DNA, the CDR3 is TGTGCCAGCAATTTGGGGGGACTAGTGTCAGATACGCAGTATTTT.

The chain employs TRBV6-1 and TRBJ2-3; 14 nucleotides agree with TRBD2. Germline assignment: CDR1 MNHNS and CDR2 SASEGT. V lost 4 bases to trimming and J lost 4 bases; unmatched junction nucleotides: 7. The CDR3 loop spans 17 amino acids. Written as DNA, the CDR3 is TGTGCCAGCAGTGGACCCGGGACTAGCGGGAGCCCAGATACGCAGTATTTT. It is translated as CASSGPGTSGSPDTQYF.

This clonotype was counted a few times. The rearrangement joins TRBV6-1 to TRBJ2-1; D is uncertain. This CDR3 spans 15 amino acids. Germline V gene sequence: CDR1 MNHNS, CDR2 SASEGT. V lost 8 bases, J lost 8 bases, and 22 bases lay in between. The CDR3 DNA follows: TGTGCCAGCGGTGTGTGGAAATTTCGGCATGATGAGCAGTTCTTC. Protein product: CASGVWKFRHDEQFF.

The table lists this clonotype with a few counts. The V and J genes are TRBV19 and TRBJ1-1; tentative D call: TRBD1 (5 bases). In germline, CDR1 is LNHDA, CDR2 SQIVND (reference sequence). V lost 1 base and J 6 bases, leaving 6 bases between the germline ends. This CDR3 has 12 amino acids. CDR3 sequence: CASSIGGSEAFF. CDR3 nucleotides: TGTGCCAGTAGTATAGGGGGGTCTGAAGCTTTCTTT.